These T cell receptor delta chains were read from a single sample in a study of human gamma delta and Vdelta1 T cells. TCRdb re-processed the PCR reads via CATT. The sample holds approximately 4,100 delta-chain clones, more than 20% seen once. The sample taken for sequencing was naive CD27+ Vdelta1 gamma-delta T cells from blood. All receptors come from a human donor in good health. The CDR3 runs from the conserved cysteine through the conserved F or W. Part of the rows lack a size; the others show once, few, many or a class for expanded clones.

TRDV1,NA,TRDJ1,CALGERSRGYDVLIF
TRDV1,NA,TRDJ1,CALGDDWGIPIF
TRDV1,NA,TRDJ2,CALGELVLSGMRVPTAQLFF
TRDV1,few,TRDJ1,CALGALLLGIERGTDKLIF
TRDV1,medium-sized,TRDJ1,CALGEPNPSSPRVWGISPKLIF
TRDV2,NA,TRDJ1,CACILELHTDKLIF
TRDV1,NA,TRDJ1,CALGELPLMRGTDKLIF
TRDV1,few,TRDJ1,CALGSLGPNYFWRTDKLIF
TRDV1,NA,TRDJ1,CALGEPPHPPLYSTYTDKLIF
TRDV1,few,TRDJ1,CALGEPPFPRGGHCEAYTDKLIF
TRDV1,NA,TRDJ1,CALGEPWVRRTNTDKLIF
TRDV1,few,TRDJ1,CALGPFTRHITGVEPDKLIF
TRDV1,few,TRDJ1,CALGELGGLGDLDTDKLIF
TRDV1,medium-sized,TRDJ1,CALGVPLLKLVTGGYPDKLIF
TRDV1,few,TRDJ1,CALGELAPLRLGDSDKLIF
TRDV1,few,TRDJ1,CALGGVLGDESGDKLIF
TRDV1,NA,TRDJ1,CALGEIPPTPGGGYAERLIF
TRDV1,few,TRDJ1,CALGNSPGSHKLIF
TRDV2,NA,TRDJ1,CACRNLGLPIQLGDSANDKLIF
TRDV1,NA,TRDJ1,CALGGFSPGGSTTDKLIF
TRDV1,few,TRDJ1,CALGEPRPSAFGGGTPYTDKLIF
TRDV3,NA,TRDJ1,CARTRKRSYDWGIRPNTDKLIF
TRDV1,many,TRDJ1,CALGEYHRFRWGIRRAVYTDKLIF
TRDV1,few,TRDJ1,CALGECQLGDTRDTDKLIF